This T cell receptor (beta chain) was profiled in a study of response to subunit inactivated influenza vaccine. Concerning this clonotype itself: Its antigen remains unknown.

Findings and limits, study-wide: The authors suggested that few new T cells are recruited per seasonal influenza vaccination.

TCRdb reprocessed the RT-PCR reads via MiXCR and lists one record per CDR3 protein. The data hold 600,000 to 850,000 distinct CDR3 sequences, with 11% to 15% observed a single time. Trimming cost V 4 bases and J 4 bases, with 16 bases left between them. There are 15 residues in the CDR3. CDR1 is SGHTA, CDR2 FQGNSA, per germline. This receptor was obtained from a man in his fifties or sixties who received an inactivated influenza vaccine. The sequenced sample was PBMCs from blood, obtained less than 15 days before vaccination. The V gene is TRBV7-2, the J gene TRBJ2-5; D is unresolved. The CDR3 loop reads CASSSRRSQIETQYF. For the CDR3, the DNA is TGTGCCAGCAGCTCTAGAAGGTCGCAGATAGAGACCCAGTACTTC. Full variable domain (remainder filled in from reference TRBV7-2 and TRBJ2-5): GAGVSQSPSNKVTEKGKDVELRCDPISGHTALYWYRQSLGQGLEFLIYFQGNSAPDKSGLPSDRFSAERTGGSVSTLTIQRTQQEDSAVYLCASSSRRSQIETQYFGPGTRLLVL.